Listed below are T cell receptor beta chains from one sample, sequenced in a study of PD-1 blockade in classical Hodgkin lymphoma. Sequenced by immunoSEQ multiplex PCR; TCRdb stores in-frame clones only, minus some. The profile shows 3,000 or so clones, over 55% of them singletons. Material: CD8+ T cells from blood, obtained at baseline. Receptors originate from a human donor with classical Hodgkin lymphoma. Each CDR3 is given with its conserved first and last residue.

CDR3 protein: CASSDPGQGMDGYTF
V gene: TRBV10-1
CDR3 length: 15

CDR3 protein: CASTTAGQGRLIEQFF
V gene: TRBV2
CDR3 length: 16

CDR3 protein: CASSLDSPGGFYEQYF
V gene: TRBV7-9
CDR3 length: 16

CDR3 protein: CASSEASLPQADTQYF
V gene: TRBV2
CDR3 length: 16

CDR3 protein: CASSLEAGYEQYF
V gene: TRBV5-4
CDR3 length: 13

CDR3 protein: CASSSAFEQFF
V gene: TRBV5-6
CDR3 length: 11

CDR3 protein: CASSPGSLSNYEQYF
V gene: TRBV7-8
CDR3 length: 15

CDR3 protein: CASRQEVFKDGYTF
V gene: TRBV5-1
CDR3 length: 14

CDR3 protein: CASSNPSDSANTEAFF
V gene: TRBV7-8
CDR3 length: 16

CDR3 protein: CASSQGGAPSYEQYF
V gene: TRBV2
CDR3 length: 15

CDR3 protein: CATSREVPEGQFF
V gene: TRBV15
CDR3 length: 13

CDR3 protein: CAISESEDSYYGYTF
V gene: TRBV10-3
CDR3 length: 15

CDR3 protein: CASSYGNEQFF
V gene: TRBV6-5
CDR3 length: 11

CDR3 protein: CASSHNSLPYEQYF
V gene: TRBV27
CDR3 length: 14

CDR3 protein: CASSRDGISYTF
V gene: TRBV6-5
CDR3 length: 12

CDR3 protein: CATRTGLGLFF
V gene: TRBV6-5
CDR3 length: 11

CDR3 protein: CASSSRVKGTDTQYF
V gene: TRBV27
CDR3 length: 15